The clone carrying this T cell receptor beta chain was detected ten times or more. This sample is part of a study of T cells of healthy individuals. The CDR3 runs 11 residues. The germline gives CDR1 ENHRY, CDR2 SYGVKD. V lost 11 bases, J lost 11 bases, and 6 bases stayed unmatched. TCRdb re-derived calls from the 5' RACE reads in MiXCR, one entry per CDR3 protein. The table has about 41,000 distinct CDR3 sequences, about 4.5% seen once. This sequence was found in a human donor in good health. This chain connects TRBV10-3 to TRBJ2-3, with 11 bases identical to TRBD2. CDR3 sequence: CACSTSGGQYF. Written as DNA, the CDR3 is TGTGCCTGTTCAACTAGCGGGGGGCAGTATTTT.